This TCR beta chain is drawn from a study of T cell changes during pregnancy in multiple sclerosis. The CDR3 has 16 residues. CDR1 SGHRS and CDR2 YFSETQ come from the germline V gene. The junction had 6 bases not matched to a gene; V was cut back by 2 bases and J by 3 bases. Only in-frame clones appear in the TCRdb table, and some are missing; sequencing was by immunoSEQ multiplex PCR. Of around 50,000 clones in the sample, more than 80% were seen once. The sequence came from a female donor with multiple sclerosis, enrolled in a pregnancy study. This chain connects TRBV5-1 to TRBJ2-1, with 9 bases that match TRBD2. The sequencing here drew on CD8+ T cells from peripheral blood mononuclear cells, taken in the second trimester of pregnancy. CDR3 sequence reads: CASSFLGAGGYNEQFF. CDR3 nucleotide sequence: TGCGCCAGCAGCTTCTTAGGAGCGGGGGGCTACAATGAGCAGTTCTTC. The whole variable domain, remainder taken from reference TRBV5-1 and TRBJ2-1, is KAGVTQTPRYLIKTRGQQVTLSCSPISGHRSVSWYQQTPGQGLQFLFEYFSETQRNKGNFPGRFSGRQFSNSRSEMNVSTLELGDSALYLCASSFLGAGGYNEQFFGPGTRLTVL.